One and the same sample provided the 26 T cell receptor beta chains below, sequenced in a study of human T cells and chemical hapten exposure. TCRdb redid the calling of the RACE reads with MiXCR, one entry per CDR3 protein. The data show around 130,000 distinct CDR3 sequences, over 9.5% seen once. Time point given: patch test 2, 6 weeks after DPC sensitization. As for treatment: therapeutic diphenylcyclopropenone sensitization with weekly scalp DPC. Here the sequenced sample was whole blood, taken in connection with sensitization to the hapten diphenylcyclopropenone (DPC). The receptors here all came from a woman between 50 and 59 years old with alopecia areata. Some clones in this sample may be carry-over from other donors' samples.

In regard to this clonotype: Possible read error: a much larger clone is one base away. The chain combines TRBV27 with TRBJ2-2, with D tentatively TRBD1 or TRBD2 (7 bases each). The CDR3 length is 13 residues. CDR1 is MNHEY, CDR2 SMNVEV, per germline (reference sequence). The CDR3 DNA reads as TGTGCCAGCCGACAGGGAGGGACCGGGGAGCCGTTTTTT. Translated, it gives CASRQGGTGEPFF.

V usage is TRBV3-1 and J usage is TRBJ2-7; 7 bases match TRBD1. Germline CDR1 is LGHDT and CDR2 is YNNKEL (reference sequence). V gave up 4 bases and J gave up 3 bases; unmatched junction bases: 6. This CDR3 contains 14 residues. The CDR3, as DNA: TGTGCCAGCAGCCGAGGGACAGCGAACTACGAGCAGTACTTC. Encoded protein: CASSRGTANYEQYF.

The chain uses TRBV7-2 and TRBJ2-5; D unresolved. Germline lookup yields CDR1 SGHTA and CDR2 FQGNSA. Between the trimmed V and J ends, which lost 0 bases and 5 bases, there was a span of 4 bases. This CDR3 spans 12 amino acids. In DNA, the CDR3 is TGTGCCAGCAGCTTAGCCGTGGAGACCCAGTACTTC. It codes for CASSLAVETQYF.

A few counts support this clonotype. The genes are TRBV9 and TRBJ1-4; no clear D gene. Trimming shortened V by 4 bases and J by 7 bases, and 17 bases separated the two germline ends. Per germline, CDR1 SGDLS and CDR2 YYNGEE. The CDR3 covers 15 residues. This chain's CDR3 is CASSPRPAGFEKLFF. Here the CDR3 DNA reads TGTGCCAGCAGCCCTAGGCCGGCGGGGTTTGAAAAACTGTTTTTT.

This clonotype was detected a few times. J is TRBJ1-4 and V is TRBV12-3 or TRBV12-4; D gene uncertain. Between the trimmed V and J ends, which lost 3 bases and 7 bases, there was a span of 3 bases. The CDR3 is made up of 11 amino acids. The CDR3 DNA follows: TGTGCCAGCAGTTTTACTGAAAAACTGTTTTTT. It yields the protein CASSFTEKLFF.

This clonotype was seen at least ten times. The V and J genes are TRBV5-1 and TRBJ2-7; TRBD1 or TRBD2 may be the D gene (5 bases each). The CDR3 is 14 amino acids. CDR1 and CDR2 (germline): SGHRS, YFSETQ. The V end lost 0 bases, the J end lost 0 bases, and 7 bases lay between the germline ends. The CDR3 protein is CASSLAGSSYEQYF. The DNA of the CDR3 is TGCGCCAGCAGCTTGGCAGGGAGCTCCTACGAGCAGTACTTC.

This clonotype came up a few times. The chain uses TRBV6-5 and TRBJ2-1, with a weak D call TRBD2 (7 bases). The V end lost 6 bases, the J end lost 6 bases, and 18 bases lay between the germline ends. CDR1 MNHEY and CDR2 SVGAGI come from the germline V gene. This CDR3 has 15 amino acids. In nucleotides, the CDR3 is TGTGCCAGCAGGTTGGGAGGGGGGCTTTTCAATGAGCAGTTCTTC. Translating gives CASRLGGGLFNEQFF.

About this clonotype itself: This may come from a read error, since a much larger clone is one base off. The chain employs TRBV29-1 and TRBJ2-7; D may be TRBD2 (5 bases). The CDR3 has 13 amino acids. V shed 2 bases and J shed 7 bases, with 15 bases lying between them. Germline CDR1 is SQVTM and CDR2 is ANQGSEA. The CDR3 sequence: CSVEYGGLGEQYF. As DNA, the CDR3 is TGCAGCGTTGAATACGGCGGGCTGGGAGAGCAGTACTTC.

This clonotype was seen repeatedly, ten times or more. The chain is built from TRBV30 and TRBJ2-2; D is ambiguous. CDR1 and CDR2 (germline): GTSNPN, SVGIG (reference sequence). V was clipped by 3 bases and J by 6 bases, with 17 bases between them. The CDR3 is made up of 15 amino acids. The CDR3 is CAWSPQPGLAGELFF. CDR3 nucleotides: TGTGCCTGGAGCCCGCAGCCGGGCCTTGCCGGGGAGCTGTTTTTT.

V gene TRBV12-5 combines with J gene TRBJ2-7; D not certain. Germline assignment: CDR1 LGHNT and CDR2 FRNRAP. The CDR3 runs 11 residues. V lost 2 bases and J lost 3, with 2 bases in between. CDR3 amino acids: CASGLNYEQYF. CDR3 sequence (DNA): TGTGCTAGTGGTTTGAACTACGAGCAGTACTTC. Combining the CDR3 with reference TRBV12-5 and TRBJ2-7 gives the whole variable domain DARVTQTPRHKVTEMGQEVTMRCQPILGHNTVFWYRQTMMQGLELLAYFRNRAPLDDSGMPKDRFSAEMPDATLATLKIQPSEPRDSAVYFCASGLNYEQYFGPGTRLTVT.

This clonotype was seen only a few times. The chain carries TRBV12-3 or TRBV12-4 and TRBJ2-3, with a possible D match to TRBD2 (6 bases). The length of the CDR3 is 15 residues. V lost 5 bases and J lost 5, with 17 bases in between. CDR3 residues: CASSPGDGSRDTQYF. DNA of the CDR3: TGTGCCAGCAGTCCGGGGGACGGGTCAAGAGATACGCAGTATTTT.

This clonotype was counted between two and nine times. J is TRBJ2-1 and V is TRBV9; 13 bases line up with TRBD2. This CDR3 comprises 17 residues. Germline V gene sequence: CDR1 SGDLS, CDR2 YYNGEE. Germline trimming cut 3 bases from V and 2 bases from J; bases unmatched to any gene: 5. CDR3 coding DNA: TGTGCCAGCAGCGCGCGGACTAGCGGGGGCCCCTACAATGAGCAGTTCTTC. Translated: CASSARTSGGPYNEQFF.

This chain links TRBV5-1 with TRBJ2-3; D is undetermined. Trimming took off 4 bases at V and 2 bases at J, with 11 bases between the two ends. Germline loops: CDR1 SGHRS, CDR2 YFSETQ. The CDR3 is 14 amino acids. As DNA, the CDR3 is TGCGCCAGCAGCCTGTCGACTTTCACAGATACGCAGTATTTT. Encoded protein: CASSLSTFTDTQYF.

The V gene is TRBV6-5, the J gene TRBJ1-6; D uncertain. V was cut by 5 bases and J by 13 bases, with 6 bases left in between. Looked up from germline, CDR1 is MNHEY and CDR2 is SVGAGI. The length of the CDR3 is 10 residues. In DNA form, the CDR3 reads TGTGCCAGCAGTCCCGAGCCCCTCCACTTT. Protein product: CASSPEPLHF.

This clonotype occurred a few times. The CDR3 nucleotides are TGTGCCAGTAGTCCAAGGACAGGGGCGATCGAAAAACTGTTTTTT. Protein: CASSPRTGAIEKLFF. The chain carries TRBV19 and TRBJ1-4; 9 positions match TRBD1. Germline CDR1 reads LNHDA; CDR2 reads SQIVND (reference sequence). V lost 5 bases to trimming and J lost 8 bases; unmatched junction nucleotides: 9. This CDR3 is built from 15 residues.

This clonotype has only a few counts. The V call is TRBV27, the J call TRBJ2-4, with D perhaps TRBD2 (6 bases). The germline V gene encodes CDR1 MNHEY and CDR2 SMNVEV (reference sequence). The CDR3 consists of 14 residues. V was pared by 6 bases and J by 7 bases, with 16 bases between. CDR3: CASRGLSVGNIQYF. CDR3 bases: TGTGCCAGCAGGGGACTTAGTGTTGGGAACATTCAGTACTTC.

The rearrangement links TRBV20-1 to TRBJ2-1; possible D gene TRBD1, 5 bases. Trimming cost V 4 bases and J 6 bases, with 10 bases left between them. There are 12 residues in the CDR3. Germline V gene data show CDR1 as DFQATT and CDR2 as SNEGSKA (reference sequence). The CDR3 sequence: CSAKLQVNEQFF. The DNA of the CDR3 is TGCAGTGCTAAGCTACAGGTCAATGAGCAGTTCTTC.

This clonotype came up a few times. The chain combines TRBV7-2 with TRBJ2-2; D might be TRBD2 (6 bases). The CDR3 is made up of 17 amino acids. Germline values: CDR1 SGHTA, CDR2 FQGNSA. V lost 5 bases and J lost 4, with 20 bases in between. The CDR3 spells CASSPGPREASTGELFF. CDR3 nucleotide sequence: TGTGCCAGCAGCCCGGGACCAAGGGAGGCGAGCACCGGGGAGCTGTTTTTT.

This clonotype turned up a few times. The V call is TRBV20-1, the J call TRBJ2-3, with 10 positions matching TRBD2. Germline CDR1 is DFQATT and CDR2 is SNEGSKA (reference sequence). Germline trimming cut 1 base from V and 5 bases from J; bases unmatched to any gene: 9. The CDR3 consists of 16 residues. This CDR3 is CSARGGLAGVRDTQYF. The CDR3 DNA sequence: TGCAGTGCTAGAGGAGGGCTAGCGGGAGTGAGAGATACGCAGTATTTT.

This clonotype was counted a few times. The rearrangement uses TRBV7-3 and TRBJ2-1; TRBD2 is a possible D gene (6 bases). Germline CDR1 is SGHTA and CDR2 is FQGTGA. The CDR3 runs to 15 residues. V lost 2 bases to trimming and J lost 6 bases, with 14 bases between them. The CDR3 DNA reads TGTGCCAGCAGCTTAGCACTAGCTGGGTCCAATGAGCAGTTCTTC. It is translated as CASSLALAGSNEQFF.

This clonotype is a singleton in its sample. A much more abundant neighbour one base away suggests this may be a read error. The V call is TRBV5-4, the J call TRBJ1-6; no definite D call. The CDR3 has 16 amino acids. Germline CDR1 and CDR2: SGHNT and YYREEE (reference sequence). CDR3 sequence (DNA): TGTACCAGCGGTGGTAATCGCGGTATCGGCGATTCACCCCTCCACTTT. Its protein product is CTSGGNRGIGDSPLHF.

This clonotype came up many times. V usage is TRBV7-6 and J usage is TRBJ2-4; TRBD2 might be the D (5 bases). Per germline, CDR1 SGHVS and CDR2 FNYEAQ. V lost 4 bases and J lost 4, with 14 bases in between. This CDR3 contains 15 residues. The CDR3 spells CASSSSGGFKNIQYF. The DNA for the CDR3 is TGTGCCAGCAGCTCCTCTGGCGGGTTTAAAAACATTCAGTACTTC.

This clonotype was found a few times. This sequence joins TRBV7-8 and TRBJ2-7, with D tentatively TRBD1 (5 bases). The V gene's germline CDR1 is SGHVS and CDR2 FQNEAQ. V shed 5 bases and J shed 5 bases, with 13 bases lying between them. This CDR3 spans 13 amino acids. The CDR3 nucleotides are TGTGCCAGCAGCGAACTCCAGGGAAACGAGCAGTACTTC. This sequence encodes CASSELQGNEQYF.

This chain uses TRBV29-1 with TRBJ2-7, with D perhaps TRBD1 (6 bases). This CDR3 region has 12 residues. The germline gives CDR1 SQVTM, CDR2 ANQGSEA. Trimming left V 7 bases short and J 2 bases short, with 12 bases between. CDR3 sequence reads: CSGTTGTYEQYF. Here the CDR3 DNA reads TGCAGCGGCACGACAGGTACCTACGAGCAGTACTTC.

As for this clonotype: A clone one base away is much larger, so this may be a read error. The chain couples TRBV3-1 to TRBJ2-1; D may be TRBD2 (6 bases). Germline lookup yields CDR1 LGHDT and CDR2 YNNKEL (reference sequence). The CDR3 sequence is 15 residues long. This CDR3 reads CASSQEGSSAGEQSF. In nucleotides, the CDR3 is TGTGCCAGCAGCCAAGAGGGTTCCTCAGCGGGTGAGCAGTCCTTC.

This chain joins TRBV19 and TRBJ2-2, with 7 bases that match TRBD2. Per germline, CDR1 LNHDA and CDR2 SQIVND (reference sequence). The CDR3 has 15 residues. V lost 2 bases to trimming and J lost 7 bases; unmatched junction nucleotides: 7. This chain's CDR3 is CASSISLAADGELFF. CDR3 DNA: TGTGCCAGTAGTATAAGTCTAGCGGCCGACGGGGAGCTGTTTTTT.